This section outlines one T cell receptor beta chain sequence together with its context. What it recognizes is unknown. The data belong to a study of vaccination effects on CD4 cells after COVID-19. Overall study: With the ViraFEST assay, the study expanded antigen-specific CD4+ T cells using viral peptide pools, then sequenced them. Study results and limitations: Among infection- and vaccine-induced clones, marked clonal contraction occurred late after vaccination. Convalescent patients were scarce, and early post-infection timepoints were absent.

CDR1 and CDR2 from the germline V gene are LGHDT and YNNKEL (reference sequence). The CDR3 loop spans 16 amino acids. The ends lost 3 bases at V and 0 bases at J; junction bases unmatched: 4. Cultured cells yielded isolated CD4+ T cells after roughly 11 days. The assay was immunoSEQ multiplex PCR, and TCRdb's table has in-frame clones only and misses some. Among tens of thousands of clones listed, approximately 67% were seen once. Sample: CD4+ T cells from PBMCs cultured without peptide, taken before COVID-19 vaccination. The chain is built from TRBV3-1 (or the pseudogene TRBV3-2) and TRBJ2-1, with TRBD2 identical over 8 bases. The receptor was derived from a human donor who received a COVID-19 vaccine. CDR3 region: CASSHSGGGSYNEQFF. In DNA, the CDR3 is TGTGCCAGCAGCCATTCGGGGGGGGGCTCCTACAATGAGCAGTTCTTC.